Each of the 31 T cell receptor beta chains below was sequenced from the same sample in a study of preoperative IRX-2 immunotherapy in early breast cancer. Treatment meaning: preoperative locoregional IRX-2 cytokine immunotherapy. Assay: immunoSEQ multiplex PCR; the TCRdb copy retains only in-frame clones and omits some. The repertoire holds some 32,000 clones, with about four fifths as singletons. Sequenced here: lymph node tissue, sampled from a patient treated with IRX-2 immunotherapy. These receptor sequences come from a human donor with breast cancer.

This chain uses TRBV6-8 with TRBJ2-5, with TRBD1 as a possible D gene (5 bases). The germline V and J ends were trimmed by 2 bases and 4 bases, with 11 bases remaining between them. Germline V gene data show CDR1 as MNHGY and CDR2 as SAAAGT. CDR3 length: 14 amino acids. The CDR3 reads CASSYQDSPETQYF. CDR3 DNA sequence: TGTGCCAGCAGTTACCAAGACAGTCCAGAGACCCAGTACTTC.

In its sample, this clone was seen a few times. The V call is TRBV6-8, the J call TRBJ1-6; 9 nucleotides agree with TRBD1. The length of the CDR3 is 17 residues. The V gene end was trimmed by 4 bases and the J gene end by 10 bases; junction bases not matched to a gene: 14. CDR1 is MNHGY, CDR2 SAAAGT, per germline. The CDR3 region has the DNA TGTGCCAGCAGTTCTCGCCGGGACAGGGTCGTGGCATCACCCCTCCACTTT. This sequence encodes CASSSRRDRVVASPLHF.

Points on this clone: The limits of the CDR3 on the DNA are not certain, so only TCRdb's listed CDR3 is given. This CDR3 reads CASSQGWARGNTEAFF. V and J are TRBV1 and TRBJ1-1. TRBV1 is a pseudogene segment. The CDR3 adds up to 16 amino acids, both ends counted.

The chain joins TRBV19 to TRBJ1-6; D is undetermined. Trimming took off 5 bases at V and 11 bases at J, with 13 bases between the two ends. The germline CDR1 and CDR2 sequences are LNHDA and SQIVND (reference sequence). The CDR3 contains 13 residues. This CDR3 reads CASSSASWPPLHF. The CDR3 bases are TGTGCCAGTAGTTCGGCCTCGTGGCCACCCCTCCACTTT.

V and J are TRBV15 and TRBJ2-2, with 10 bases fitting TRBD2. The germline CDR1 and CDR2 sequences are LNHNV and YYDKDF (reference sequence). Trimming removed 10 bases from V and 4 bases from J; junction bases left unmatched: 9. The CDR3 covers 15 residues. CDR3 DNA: TGTGCCAGAAGCTTGAGACTAGCGGGCACCGGGGAGCTGTTTTTT. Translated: CARSLRLAGTGELFF.

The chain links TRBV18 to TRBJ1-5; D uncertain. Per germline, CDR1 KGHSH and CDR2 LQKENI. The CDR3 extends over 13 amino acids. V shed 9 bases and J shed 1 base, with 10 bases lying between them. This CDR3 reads CASMAESNQPQHF. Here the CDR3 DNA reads TGTGCCAGTATGGCGGAGAGCAATCAGCCCCAGCATTTT.

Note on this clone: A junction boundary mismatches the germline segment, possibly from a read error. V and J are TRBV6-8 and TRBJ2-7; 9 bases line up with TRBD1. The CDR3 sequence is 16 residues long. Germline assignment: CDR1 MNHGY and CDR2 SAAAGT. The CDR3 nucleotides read TGTGCCAGCAGTTACGCGCCGGGACAGGGACTCTACGGGCAGTACTTC. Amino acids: CASSYAPGQGLYGQYF.

This CDR3 reads CASSIGQDNSPLHF. CDR3 bases: TGTGCCAGCAGCATAGGACAGGATAATTCACCCCTCCACTTT. The rearrangement uses TRBV11-3 and TRBJ1-6; 7 bases match TRBD1. Trimming at V came to 5 bases and at J to 5 bases, leaving 3 bases not matched to a gene. This CDR3 spans 14 amino acids. CDR1 is SGHNT, CDR2 YENEEA, per germline.

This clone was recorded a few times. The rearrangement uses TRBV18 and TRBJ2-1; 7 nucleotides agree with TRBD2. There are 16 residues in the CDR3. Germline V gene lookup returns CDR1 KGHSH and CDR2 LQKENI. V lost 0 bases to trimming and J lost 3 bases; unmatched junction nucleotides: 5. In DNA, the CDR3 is TGTGCCAGCTCACCACCCGGCGGGGGAGTCTACAATGAGCAGTTCTTC. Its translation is CASSPPGGGVYNEQFF.

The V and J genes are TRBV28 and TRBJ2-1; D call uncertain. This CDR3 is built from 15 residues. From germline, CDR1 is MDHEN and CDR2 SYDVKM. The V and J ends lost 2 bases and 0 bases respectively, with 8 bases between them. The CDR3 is CASSLNGPSYNEQFF. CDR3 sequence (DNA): TGTGCCAGCAGTTTAAACGGACCCTCCTACAATGAGCAGTTCTTC.

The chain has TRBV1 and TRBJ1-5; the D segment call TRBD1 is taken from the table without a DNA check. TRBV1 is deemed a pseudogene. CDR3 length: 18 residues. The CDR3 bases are TGCGCCAGCAGCCAAGCTTACTGGGGGACATATAGCAATCAGCCCCAGCATTTT. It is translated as CASSQAYWGTYSNQPQHF.

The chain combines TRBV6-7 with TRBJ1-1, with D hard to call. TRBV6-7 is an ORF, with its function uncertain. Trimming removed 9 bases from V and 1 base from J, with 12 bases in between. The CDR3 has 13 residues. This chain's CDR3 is CASRLAGNTEAFF. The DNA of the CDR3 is TGTGCCAGTAGACTTGCAGGGAACACTGAAGCTTTCTTT.

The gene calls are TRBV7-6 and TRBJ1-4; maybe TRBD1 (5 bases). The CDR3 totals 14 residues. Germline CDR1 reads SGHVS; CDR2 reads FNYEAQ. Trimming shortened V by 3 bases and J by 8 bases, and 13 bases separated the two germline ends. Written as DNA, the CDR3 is TGTGCCAGCAGCTTCGGACATGAGGGAGAAAAACTGTTTTTT. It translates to CASSFGHEGEKLFF.

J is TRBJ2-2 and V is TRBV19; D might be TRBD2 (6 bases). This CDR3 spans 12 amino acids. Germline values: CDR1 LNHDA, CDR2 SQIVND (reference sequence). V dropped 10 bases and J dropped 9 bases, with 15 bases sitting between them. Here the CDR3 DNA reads TGTGCCACGCGGGACGTATTGCGGGAGCTGTTTTTT. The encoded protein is CATRDVLRELFF.

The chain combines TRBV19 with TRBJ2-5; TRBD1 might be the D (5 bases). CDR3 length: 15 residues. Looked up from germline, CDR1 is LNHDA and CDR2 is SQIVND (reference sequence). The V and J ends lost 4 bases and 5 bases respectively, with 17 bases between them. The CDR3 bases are TGTGCCAGTAGTAAACGGACACGCGCTGGGGAGACCCAGTACTTC. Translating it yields CASSKRTRAGETQYF. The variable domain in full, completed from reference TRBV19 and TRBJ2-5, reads DGGITQSPKYLFRKEGQNVTLSCEQNLNHDAMYWYRQDPGQGLRLIYYSQIVNDFQKGDIAEGYSVSREKKESFPLTVTSAQKNPTAFYLCASSKRTRAGETQYFGPGTRLLVL.

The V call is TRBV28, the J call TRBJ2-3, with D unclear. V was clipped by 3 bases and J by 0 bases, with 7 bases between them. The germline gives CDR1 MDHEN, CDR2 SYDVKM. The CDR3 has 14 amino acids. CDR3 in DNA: TGTGCCAGCAGTTTCGCCAGAAGCACAGATACGCAGTATTTT. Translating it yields CASSFARSTDTQYF.

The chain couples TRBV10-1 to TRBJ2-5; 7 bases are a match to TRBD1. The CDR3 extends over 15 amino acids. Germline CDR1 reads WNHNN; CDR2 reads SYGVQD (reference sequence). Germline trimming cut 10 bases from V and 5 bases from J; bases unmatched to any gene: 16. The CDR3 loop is CAIKIGEGAEETQYF. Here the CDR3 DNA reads TGCGCCATAAAAATAGGAGAGGGGGCGGAGGAGACCCAGTACTTC.

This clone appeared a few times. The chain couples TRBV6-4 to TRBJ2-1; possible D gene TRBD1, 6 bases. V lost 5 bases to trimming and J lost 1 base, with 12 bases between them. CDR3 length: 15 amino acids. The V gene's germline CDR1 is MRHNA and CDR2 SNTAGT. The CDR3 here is CASSFYRESYNEQFF. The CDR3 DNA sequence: TGTGCCAGCAGTTTCTACAGGGAATCCTACAATGAGCAGTTCTTC.

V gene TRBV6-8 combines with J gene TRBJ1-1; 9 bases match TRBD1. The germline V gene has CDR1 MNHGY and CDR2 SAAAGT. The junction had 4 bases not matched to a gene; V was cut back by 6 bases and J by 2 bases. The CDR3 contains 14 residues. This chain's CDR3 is CASRGTGTNTEAFF. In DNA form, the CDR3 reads TGTGCCAGCAGGGGGACAGGGACCAACACTGAAGCTTTCTTT.

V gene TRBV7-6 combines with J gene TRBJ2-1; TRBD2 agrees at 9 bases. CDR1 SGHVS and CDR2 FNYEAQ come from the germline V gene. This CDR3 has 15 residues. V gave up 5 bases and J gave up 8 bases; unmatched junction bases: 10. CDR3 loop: CASSLQGLAMDEQFF. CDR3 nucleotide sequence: TGTGCCAGCAGCCTCCAAGGACTAGCGATGGATGAGCAGTTCTTC.

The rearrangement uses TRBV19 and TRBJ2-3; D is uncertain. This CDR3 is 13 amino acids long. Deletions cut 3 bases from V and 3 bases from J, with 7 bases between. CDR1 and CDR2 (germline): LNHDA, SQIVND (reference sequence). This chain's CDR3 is CASSITRTDTQYF. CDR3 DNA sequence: TGTGCCAGTAGTATTACTCGAACAGATACGCAGTATTTT.

This CDR3 is CASSVVAGQGVDTQYF. The CDR3, as DNA: TGTGCCAGCTCCGTGGTAGCGGGACAGGGAGTAGATACGCAGTATTTT. V gene TRBV18 combines with J gene TRBJ2-3; D is possibly TRBD1 (9 bases). Per the germline V gene, CDR1 is KGHSH and CDR2 is LQKENI. Trimming took 6 bases from V and 5 from J, leaving 21 bases between them. This CDR3 has 16 residues.

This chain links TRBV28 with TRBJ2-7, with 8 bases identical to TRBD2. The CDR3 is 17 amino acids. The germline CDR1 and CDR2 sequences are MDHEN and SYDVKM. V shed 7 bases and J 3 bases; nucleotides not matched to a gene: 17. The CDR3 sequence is CASKTSEYGRAFYEQYF. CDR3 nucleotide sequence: TGTGCCAGCAAAACTTCAGAATACGGGAGGGCCTTCTACGAGCAGTACTTC.

The CDR3 loop is CASSTDRINTEAFF. Written as DNA, the CDR3 is TGTGCCAGCAGTACGGACAGGATCAACACTGAAGCTTTCTTT. The J gene is TRBJ1-1, the V gene TRBV6-8; the match to TRBD1 covers 7 bases. The V and J ends lost 5 bases and 2 bases, in that order; junction bases with no gene match: 5. The CDR3 length is 14 residues. CDR1 MNHGY and CDR2 SAAAGT come from the germline V gene.

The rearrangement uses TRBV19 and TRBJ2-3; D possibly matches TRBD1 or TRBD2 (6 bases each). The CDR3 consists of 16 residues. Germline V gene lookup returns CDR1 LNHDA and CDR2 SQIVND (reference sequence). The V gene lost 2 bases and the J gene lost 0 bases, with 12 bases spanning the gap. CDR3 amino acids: CASSIRGASSTDTQYF. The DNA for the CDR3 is TGTGCCAGTAGTATAAGGGGGGCATCTAGCACAGATACGCAGTATTTT. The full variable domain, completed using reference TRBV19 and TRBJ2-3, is DGGITQSPKYLFRKEGQNVTLSCEQNLNHDAMYWYRQDPGQGLRLIYYSQIVNDFQKGDIAEGYSVSREKKESFPLTVTSAQKNPTAFYLCASSIRGASSTDTQYFGPGTRLTVL.

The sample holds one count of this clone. The CDR3 sequence is CASTTNGANVLTF. DNA of the CDR3: TGTGCCAGCACCACAAACGGGGCCAACGTCCTGACTTTC. This rearrangement joins TRBV14 to TRBJ2-6; D unclear. Trimming removed 7 bases from V and 4 bases from J, with 8 bases in between. This CDR3 comprises 13 residues. Germline CDR1 SGHDN, CDR2 FVKESK. Together with reference TRBV14 and TRBJ2-6, the CDR3 gives the full variable domain: EAGVTQFPSHSVIEKGQTVTLRCDPISGHDNLYWYRRVMGKEIKFLLHFVKESKQDESGMPNNRFLAERTGGTYSTLKVQPAELEDSGVYFCASTTNGANVLTFGAGSRLTVL.

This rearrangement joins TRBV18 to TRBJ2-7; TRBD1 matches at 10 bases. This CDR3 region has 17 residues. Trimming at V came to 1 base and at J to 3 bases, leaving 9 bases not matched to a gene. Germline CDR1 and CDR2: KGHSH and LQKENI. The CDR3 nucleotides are TGTGCCAGCTCACCACGGATTTCCGGGACAGGGGTCTACGAGCAGTACTTC. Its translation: CASSPRISGTGVYEQYF.

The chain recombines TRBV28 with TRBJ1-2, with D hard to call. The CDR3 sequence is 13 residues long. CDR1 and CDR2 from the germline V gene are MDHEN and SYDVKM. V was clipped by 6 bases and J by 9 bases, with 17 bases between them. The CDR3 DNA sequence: TGTGCCAGCAGAAATGACGCAGGCCAGAGCTACACCTTC. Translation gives CASRNDAGQSYTF.

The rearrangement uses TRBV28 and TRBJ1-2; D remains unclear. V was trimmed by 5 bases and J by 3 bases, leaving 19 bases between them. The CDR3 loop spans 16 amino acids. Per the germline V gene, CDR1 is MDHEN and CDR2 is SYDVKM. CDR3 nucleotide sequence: TGTGCCAGCAGTCCGTCGACGGCCCTGGGGTACTATGGCTACACCTTC. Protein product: CASSPSTALGYYGYTF.

The CDR3 loop reads CASSISRFNEQFF. The CDR3 region has the DNA TGTGCCAGTAGTATCAGCCGATTCAATGAGCAGTTCTTC. The V call is TRBV19, the J call TRBJ2-1, with no clear D. This CDR3 comprises 13 residues. The V end was cut by 3 bases, the J end by 6 bases, with 9 bases between. Germline V gives CDR1 LNHDA, CDR2 SQIVND (reference sequence).

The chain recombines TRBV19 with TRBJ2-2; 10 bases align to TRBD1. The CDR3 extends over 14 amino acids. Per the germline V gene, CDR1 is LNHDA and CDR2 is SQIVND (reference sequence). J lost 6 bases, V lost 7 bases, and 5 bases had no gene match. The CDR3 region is CASNPGTGAGELFF. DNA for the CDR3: TGTGCCAGTAATCCGGGGACAGGGGCCGGGGAGCTGTTTTTT.